These 10 T cell receptor beta chains were sequenced from one sample in a study of T cell responses to AZD1222 COVID-19 vaccine. This table comes from immunoSEQ multiplex PCR, and its TCRdb copy is limited to in-frame clones, with some not included. The sample records 130,000 or so clones, 90% being singletons. The sequences come from peripheral blood, collected on day 0 of AZD1222 vaccination. These receptors were taken from an adult in good health.

The chain is built from TRBV18 and TRBJ2-3; no clear D gene. CDR3 length: 12 residues. Germline V gene data show CDR1 as KGHSH and CDR2 as LQKENI. The V end lost 5 bases, the J end lost 0 bases, and 3 bases lay between the germline ends. The CDR3 nucleotides are TGTGCCAGCTCAGATAGCACAGATACGCAGTATTTT. Translating it yields CASSDSTDTQYF.

Only a few counts were recorded for this clone. The V and J genes are TRBV25-1 and TRBJ1-3, with D hard to call. Germline V lookup: CDR1 MGHDK, CDR2 SYGVNS. V was shortened by 5 bases and J by 0 bases, with 8 bases between the two germline ends. The CDR3 sequence is 14 residues long. The CDR3 region has the DNA TGTGCCAGCAGTCTCGGTGGCTCTGGAAACACCATATATTTT. Translation gives CASSLGGSGNTIYF.

This clone was detected only once. The V gene is TRBV6-5, the J gene TRBJ2-5; D is possibly TRBD1 or TRBD2 (5 bases each). CDR3 length: 15 residues. CDR1 and CDR2 from the germline V gene are MNHEY and SVGAGI. Trimming took 8 bases from V and 1 from J, leaving 17 bases between them. CDR3 bases: TGTGCCAGCTTCTTTTCGGGGCATTTCCAAGAGACCCAGTACTTC. It codes for CASFFSGHFQETQYF.

This clone was recorded only once. CDR3 protein: CASSPRTGPSEKLFF. The CDR3 DNA follows: TGTGCCAGCAGCCCCAGGACGGGACCCAGTGAAAAACTGTTTTTT. V gene TRBV11-1 combines with J gene TRBJ1-4, with D perhaps matching TRBD1 (5 bases). V lost 5 bases and J lost 7, with 17 bases in between. Germline CDR1 and CDR2: SGHAT and FQDESV (reference sequence). The CDR3 runs to 15 residues.

The rearrangement links TRBV24-1 to TRBJ1-2; no clear D. Trimming pared 5 bases from V and 6 bases from J, leaving 6 bases between. Germline assignment: CDR1 KGHDR and CDR2 SFDVKD. The CDR3 sequence is 11 residues long. The DNA for the CDR3 is TGTGCCACCAGTGGCCCAGATGGCTACACCTTC. Its translation is CATSGPDGYTF.

The CDR3 loop is CSVEGTSGIGSYNEQFF. In DNA form, the CDR3 reads TGCAGCGTTGAGGGGACTAGCGGGATTGGGTCCTACAATGAGCAGTTCTTC. The genes are TRBV29-1 and TRBJ2-1, with TRBD2 identical over 13 bases. The CDR3 is made up of 17 amino acids. Germline CDR1 and CDR2: SQVTM and ANQGSEA. The V and J ends lost 3 bases and 1 base, in that order; junction bases with no gene match: 6.

This clone was found a few times. The chain uses TRBV24-1 and TRBJ1-2; the match to TRBD1 covers 9 bases. Trimming took 6 bases from V and 2 from J; bases not matched to a gene: 3. The CDR3 length is 14 residues. From germline, CDR1 is KGHDR and CDR2 SFDVKD. This chain's CDR3 is CATSRGQGNYGYTF. The CDR3 DNA follows: TGTGCCACCAGTCGAGGACAGGGGAACTATGGCTACACCTTC.

The chain is built from TRBV5-1 and TRBJ1-6; the D is unclear. The length of the CDR3 is 14 residues. V was clipped by 3 bases and J by 8 bases, with 12 bases between them. CDR1 and CDR2 from the germline V gene are SGHRS and YFSETQ. The CDR3, as DNA: TGCGCCAGCAGCTACGCTGGCCAACATTCACCCCTCCACTTT. Protein sequence: CASSYAGQHSPLHF.

This chain uses TRBV6-1 with TRBJ1-2; the D gene is possibly TRBD1 (5 bases). Per the germline V gene, CDR1 is MNHNS and CDR2 is SASEGT. Trimming took 3 bases from V and 4 from J, leaving 12 bases between them. This CDR3 contains 14 residues. The DNA of the CDR3 is TGTGCCAGCAGTGATTGGGGGATTGGCTATGGCTACACCTTC. This encodes CASSDWGIGYGYTF.

This sequence joins TRBV9 and TRBJ2-7; D not resolved. Germline V gene sequence: CDR1 SGDLS, CDR2 YYNGEE. The CDR3 is made up of 15 amino acids. The V and J ends lost 0 bases and 0 bases respectively, with 10 bases between them. The CDR3 nucleotides read TGTGCCAGCAGCGTAGGTACCGGGCCCTCCTACGAGCAGTACTTC. Translation: CASSVGTGPSYEQYF. The variable domain in full, with the rest retrieved from reference TRBV9 and TRBJ2-7, is DSGVTQTPKHLITATGQRVTLRCSPRSGDLSVYWYQQSLDQGLQFLIQYYNGEERAKGNILERFSAQQFPDLHSELNLSSLELGDSALYFCASSVGTGPSYEQYFGPGTRLTVT.